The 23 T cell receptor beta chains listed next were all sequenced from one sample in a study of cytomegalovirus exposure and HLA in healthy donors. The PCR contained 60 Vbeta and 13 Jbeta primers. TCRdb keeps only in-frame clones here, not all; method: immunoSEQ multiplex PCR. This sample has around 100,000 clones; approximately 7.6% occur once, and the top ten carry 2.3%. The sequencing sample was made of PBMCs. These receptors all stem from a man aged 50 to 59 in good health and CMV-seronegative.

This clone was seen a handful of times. For the CDR3, the DNA is TGTGCCAGCAGCGCGGGCGGGGGAGACACTGAAGCTTTCTTT. It codes for CASSAGGGDTEAFF. The chain joins TRBV9 to TRBJ1-1; tentatively, D is TRBD1 (5 bases). Germline V gives CDR1 SGDLS, CDR2 YYNGEE. The CDR3 is 14 amino acids. Trimming removed 3 bases at V and 3 bases at J, with 12 bases between.

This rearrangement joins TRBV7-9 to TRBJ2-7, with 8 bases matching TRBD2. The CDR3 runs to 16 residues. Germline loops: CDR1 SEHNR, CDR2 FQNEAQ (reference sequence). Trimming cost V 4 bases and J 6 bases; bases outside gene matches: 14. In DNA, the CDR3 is TGTGCCAGCAGCTCCTCAAGGTCCAGCGGGGGAGGCGAGCAGTACTTC. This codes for CASSSSRSSGGGEQYF.

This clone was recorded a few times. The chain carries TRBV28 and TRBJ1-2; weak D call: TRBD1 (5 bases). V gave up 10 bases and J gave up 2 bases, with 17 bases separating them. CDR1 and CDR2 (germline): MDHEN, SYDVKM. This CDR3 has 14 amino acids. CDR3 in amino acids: CATLDTTDNYGYTF. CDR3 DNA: TGTGCCACCCTAGACACGACAGACAACTATGGCTACACCTTC.

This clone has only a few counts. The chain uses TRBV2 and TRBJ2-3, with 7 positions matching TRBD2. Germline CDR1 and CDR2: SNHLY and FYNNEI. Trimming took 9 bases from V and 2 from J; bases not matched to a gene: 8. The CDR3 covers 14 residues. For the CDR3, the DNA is TGTGCCAGTTCAAGGCGGGGGACCACAGATACGCAGTATTTT. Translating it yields CASSRRGTTDTQYF.

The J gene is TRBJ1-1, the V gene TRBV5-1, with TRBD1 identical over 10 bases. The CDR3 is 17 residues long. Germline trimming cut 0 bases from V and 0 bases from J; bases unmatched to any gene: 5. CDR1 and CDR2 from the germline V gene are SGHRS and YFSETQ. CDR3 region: CASSLVPTGGLNTEAFF. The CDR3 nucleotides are TGCGCCAGCAGCTTGGTCCCGACAGGGGGCCTGAACACTGAAGCTTTCTTT.

CDR3 nucleotide sequence: TGTGCCAGCAGTTTATTACAGGGGGCAACTGGAAACACCATATATTTT. It yields the protein CASSLLQGATGNTIYF. This rearrangement joins TRBV28 to TRBJ1-3; 9 nucleotides agree with TRBD1. CDR1 and CDR2 (germline): MDHEN, SYDVKM. With V trimmed by 1 base and J by 2 bases, 3 bases remained unmatched. The CDR3 consists of 16 residues.

In DNA, the CDR3 is TGTGCCAGCAGCTTATTCGCGCCTTCCGGGGACACTGAAGCTTTCTTT. Its protein is CASSLFAPSGDTEAFF. V gene TRBV11-2 combines with J gene TRBJ1-1; D is ambiguous. CDR3 length equals 16 residues. V was trimmed by 2 bases and J by 3 bases, leaving 16 bases between them. The V gene's germline CDR1 is SGHAT and CDR2 FQNNGV. The variable domain in full, completed from reference TRBV11-2 and TRBJ1-1, reads EAGVAQSPRYKIIEKRQSVAFWCNPISGHATLYWYQQILGQGPKLLIQFQNNGVVDDSQLPKDRFSAERLKGVDSTLKIQPAKLEDSAVYLCASSLFAPSGDTEAFFGQGTRLTVV.

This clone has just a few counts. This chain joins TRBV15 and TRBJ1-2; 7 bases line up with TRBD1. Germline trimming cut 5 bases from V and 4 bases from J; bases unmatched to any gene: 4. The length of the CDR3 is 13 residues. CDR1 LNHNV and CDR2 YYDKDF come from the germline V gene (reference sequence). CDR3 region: CATSPRDSYGYTF. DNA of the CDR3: TGTGCCACCAGCCCCCGGGACAGCTATGGCTACACCTTC.

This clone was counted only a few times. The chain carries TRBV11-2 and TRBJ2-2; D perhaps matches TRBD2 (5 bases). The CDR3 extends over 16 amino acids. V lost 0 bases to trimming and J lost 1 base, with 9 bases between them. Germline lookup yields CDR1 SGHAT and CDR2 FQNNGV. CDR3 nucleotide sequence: TGTGCCAGCAGCTTAGATGGGGAGCTGAACACCGGGGAGCTGTTTTTT. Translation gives CASSLDGELNTGELFF.

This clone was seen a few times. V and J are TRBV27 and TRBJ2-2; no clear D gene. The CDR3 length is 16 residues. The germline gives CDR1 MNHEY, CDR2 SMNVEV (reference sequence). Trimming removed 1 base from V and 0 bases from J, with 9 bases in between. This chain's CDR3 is CASSLLQFANTGELFF. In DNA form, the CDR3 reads TGTGCCAGCAGTTTATTGCAGTTCGCGAACACCGGGGAGCTGTTTTTT.

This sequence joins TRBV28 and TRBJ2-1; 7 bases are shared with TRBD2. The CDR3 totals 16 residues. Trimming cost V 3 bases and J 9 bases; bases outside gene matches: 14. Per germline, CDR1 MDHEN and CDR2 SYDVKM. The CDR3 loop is CASSFSPSTAGAEQFF. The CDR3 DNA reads TGTGCCAGCAGTTTCTCCCCCTCCACCGCGGGAGCTGAGCAGTTCTTC.

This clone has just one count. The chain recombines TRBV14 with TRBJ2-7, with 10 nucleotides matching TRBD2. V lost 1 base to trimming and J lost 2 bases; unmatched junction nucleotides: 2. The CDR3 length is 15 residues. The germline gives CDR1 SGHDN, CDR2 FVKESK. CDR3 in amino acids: CASSQGSGRAYEQYF. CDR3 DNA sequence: TGTGCCAGCAGCCAAGGAAGCGGGAGGGCCTACGAGCAGTACTTC.

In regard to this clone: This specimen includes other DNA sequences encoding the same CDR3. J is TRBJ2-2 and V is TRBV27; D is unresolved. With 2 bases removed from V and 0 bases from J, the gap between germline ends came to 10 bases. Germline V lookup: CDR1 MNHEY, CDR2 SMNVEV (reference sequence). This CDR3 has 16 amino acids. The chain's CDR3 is CASSLIGFANTGELFF. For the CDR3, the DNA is TGTGCCAGCAGTTTAATCGGGTTCGCGAACACCGGGGAGCTGTTTTTT.

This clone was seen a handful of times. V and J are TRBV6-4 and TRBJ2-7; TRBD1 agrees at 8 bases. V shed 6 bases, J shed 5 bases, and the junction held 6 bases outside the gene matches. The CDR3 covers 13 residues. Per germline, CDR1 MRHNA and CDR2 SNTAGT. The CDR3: CASRGQGGNEQYF. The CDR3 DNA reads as TGTGCCAGCAGAGGACAGGGTGGGAACGAGCAGTACTTC.

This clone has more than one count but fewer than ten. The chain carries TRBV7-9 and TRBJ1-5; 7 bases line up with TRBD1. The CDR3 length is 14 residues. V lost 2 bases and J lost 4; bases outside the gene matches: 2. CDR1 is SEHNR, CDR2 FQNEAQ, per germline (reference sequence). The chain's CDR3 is CASSLSGQNQPQHF. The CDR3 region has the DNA TGTGCCAGCAGCTTATCGGGACAGAATCAGCCCCAGCATTTT. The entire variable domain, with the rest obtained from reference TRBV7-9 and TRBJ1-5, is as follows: DTGVSQNPRHKITKRGQNVTFRCDPISEHNRLYWYRQTLGQGPEFLTYFQNEAQLEKSRLLSDRFSAERPKGSFSTLEIQRTEQGDSAMYLCASSLSGQNQPQHFGDGTRLSIL.

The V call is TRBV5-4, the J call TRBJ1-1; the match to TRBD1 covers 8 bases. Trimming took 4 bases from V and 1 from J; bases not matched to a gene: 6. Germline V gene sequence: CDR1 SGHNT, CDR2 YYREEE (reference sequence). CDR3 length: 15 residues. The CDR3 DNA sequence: TGTGCCAGCAGCATCCCGACAGGGGCGAACACTGAAGCTTTCTTT. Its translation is CASSIPTGANTEAFF. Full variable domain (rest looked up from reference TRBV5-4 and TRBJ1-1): ETGVTQSPTHLIKTRGQQVTLRCSSQSGHNTVSWYQQALGQGPQFIFQYYREEENGRGNFPPRFSGLQFPNYSSELNVNALELDDSALYLCASSIPTGANTEAFFGQGTRLTVV.

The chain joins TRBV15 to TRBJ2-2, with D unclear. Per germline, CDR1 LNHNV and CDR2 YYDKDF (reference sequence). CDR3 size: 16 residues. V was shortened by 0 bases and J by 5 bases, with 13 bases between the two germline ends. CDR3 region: CATSREAGRGTGELFF. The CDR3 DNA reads TGTGCCACCAGCAGAGAGGCCGGCAGAGGTACCGGGGAGCTGTTTTTT.

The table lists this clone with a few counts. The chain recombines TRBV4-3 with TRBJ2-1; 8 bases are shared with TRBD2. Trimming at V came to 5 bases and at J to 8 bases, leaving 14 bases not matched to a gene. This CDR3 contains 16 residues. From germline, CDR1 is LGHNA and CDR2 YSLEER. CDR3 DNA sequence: TGCGCCAGCAGCGTAATCGGAACTAGCGGTGGCGATGAGCAGTTCTTC. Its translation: CASSVIGTSGGDEQFF.

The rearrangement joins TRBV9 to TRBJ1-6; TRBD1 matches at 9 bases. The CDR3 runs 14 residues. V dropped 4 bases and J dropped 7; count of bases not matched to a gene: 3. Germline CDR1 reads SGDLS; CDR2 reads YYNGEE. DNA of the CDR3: TGTGCCAGCAGCCCGGGACAGGGAAATTCACCCCTCCACTTT. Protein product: CASSPGQGNSPLHF.

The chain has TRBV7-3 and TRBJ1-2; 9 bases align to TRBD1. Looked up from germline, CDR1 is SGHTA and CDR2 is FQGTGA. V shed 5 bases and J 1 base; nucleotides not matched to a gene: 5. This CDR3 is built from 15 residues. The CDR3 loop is CASSATGGGNYGYTF. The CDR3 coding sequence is TGTGCCAGCAGCGCGACAGGGGGGGGTAACTATGGCTACACCTTC.

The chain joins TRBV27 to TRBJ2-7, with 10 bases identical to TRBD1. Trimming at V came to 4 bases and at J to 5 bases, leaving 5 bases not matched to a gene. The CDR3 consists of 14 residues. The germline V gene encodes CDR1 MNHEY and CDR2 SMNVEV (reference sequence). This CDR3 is CASSSRDRGNEQYF. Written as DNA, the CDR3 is TGTGCCAGCAGTTCCCGGGACAGGGGCAACGAGCAGTACTTC.

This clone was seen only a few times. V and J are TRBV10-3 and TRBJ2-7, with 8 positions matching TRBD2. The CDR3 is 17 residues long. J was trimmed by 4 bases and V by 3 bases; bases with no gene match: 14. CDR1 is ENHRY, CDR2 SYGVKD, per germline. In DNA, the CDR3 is TGTGCCATCAGTGAACGACCGGGAGGGGAGCGGGGATACGAGCAGTACTTC. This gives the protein CAISERPGGERGYEQYF.

The CDR3 loop reads CASSLELNLNYGYTF. DNA for the CDR3: TGCGCCAGCAGCTTGGAGCTGAACCTTAACTATGGCTACACCTTC. This chain uses TRBV5-1 with TRBJ1-2; D remains unclear. CDR1 is SGHRS and CDR2 is YFSETQ in the germline V gene. The CDR3 is made up of 15 amino acids. With 0 bases removed from V and 1 base from J, the gap between germline ends came to 10 bases. Filled out from reference TRBV5-1 and TRBJ1-2, the complete variable domain reads KAGVTQTPRYLIKTRGQQVTLSCSPISGHRSVSWYQQTPGQGLQFLFEYFSETQRNKGNFPGRFSGRQFSNSRSEMNVSTLELGDSALYLCASSLELNLNYGYTFGSGTRLTVV.